This T cell receptor (beta chain) was observed in a study of shared clonotypes between healthy human individuals. Study results and caveats: Sharing across four donors was highest in naive CD4 (about 5%) and lowest in memory CD8 (0.4%).

This CDR3 is 18 amino acids long. With 0 bases removed from V and 6 bases from J, the gap between germline ends came to 20 bases. Germline lookup yields CDR1 MGHRA and CDR2 YSYEKL. How the authors handled the data: Junction-only immunoSEQ data arrived without quality scores, meaning filtering differed. TCRdb keeps only in-frame clones here, not all; method: immunoSEQ multiplex PCR. Clonal size and the V and J genes are those of that table, whereas D and trimming came from the DNA. The sample lists over a million clones; roughly 98% were seen once. Points on this clone: Its antigen is not known.

The source of this sequence is a man aged 25 to 40 in good health. The sequencing sample was made of naive CD4+ T cells sorted from blood. Subset here: CD45RA+ positively selected. The genes are TRBV4-1 and TRBJ2-2; D not certain. CDR3 bases: TGCGCCAGCAGCCAAGAAAAGTCGTCGCCGCACGTCTCCGGGGAGCTGTTTTTT. Its translation is CASSQEKSSPHVSGELFF.